The 17 T cell receptor beta chains reported below all come from one sample, sequenced in a study of OX40 agonist ivuxolimab in advanced cancers. TCRdb's copy holds only in-frame clones and misses some; the assay was immunoSEQ multiplex PCR. The repertoire holds 70,000 or so clones, with about 90% as singletons. Here the sequenced sample was CD4+ or CD8+ T cells sorted from blood, taken in a trial of the OX40 agonist ivuxolimab. These receptors were obtained from an adult with an advanced solid tumor such as melanoma, head and neck, liver or kidney cancer.

The chain uses TRBV7-3 and TRBJ2-2, with 8 bases aligning to TRBD2. Germline-derived CDR1 and CDR2 are SGHTA and FQGTGA. Unmatched junction bases numbered 7, after V lost 5 bases and J lost 2 bases. The CDR3 is made up of 16 amino acids. CDR3 DNA: TGTGCCAGCAGCCCCCCGGGAGGGAGTAACACCGGGGAGCTGTTTTTT. Translation: CASSPPGGSNTGELFF.

The sample holds one count of this clone. The chain has TRBV7-2 and TRBJ2-3; 7 bases are shared with TRBD2. The ends lost 5 bases at V and 6 bases at J; junction bases unmatched: 8. Looked up from germline, CDR1 is SGHTA and CDR2 is FQGNSA. This CDR3 is 14 amino acids long. In nucleotides, the CDR3 is TGTGCCAGCAGCCGAAAAGCGGGAAGGGATACGCAGTATTTT. Translating gives CASSRKAGRDTQYF.

This sequence joins TRBV6-6 and TRBJ2-7; 9 bases align to TRBD1. The CDR3 length is 14 residues. CDR1 is MNHNY, CDR2 SVGAGI, per germline (reference sequence). V trimming: 6 bases; J trimming: 12 bases; junction bases outside the gene matches: 15. CDR3 in amino acids: CASRPDRGGSTTYF. The CDR3 coding sequence is TGTGCCAGCAGACCGGACAGGGGAGGATCCACTACGTACTTC.

The J gene is TRBJ2-3, the V gene TRBV11-2, with a possible D match to TRBD2 (6 bases). The CDR3 totals 14 residues. V lost 5 bases, J lost 4 bases, and 13 bases lay in between. Germline CDR1 and CDR2: SGHAT and FQNNGV. The CDR3 sequence is CASSLGGAADTQYF. CDR3 DNA: TGTGCCAGCAGCCTCGGGGGTGCCGCAGATACGCAGTATTTT.

The rearrangement joins TRBV29-1 to TRBJ2-2; 11 bases are shared with TRBD2. This CDR3 comprises 14 residues. V shed 4 bases and J 7 bases; nucleotides not matched to a gene: 5. The germline gives CDR1 SQVTM, CDR2 ANQGSEA. CDR3 region: CSVAASGGHGELFF. In DNA, the CDR3 is TGCAGCGTTGCGGCTAGCGGGGGGCACGGGGAGCTGTTTTTT.

The gene calls are TRBV7-2 and TRBJ2-5, with D unresolved. The J call may be in error: the DNA end matches TRBJ2-7 better. The CDR3 is 14 residues long. Germline V gene lookup returns CDR1 SGHTA and CDR2 FQGNSA. The CDR3 loop is CASSQPGAFHEQYF. CDR3 sequence (DNA): TGTGCCAGCAGCCAACCGGGCGCCTTCCACGAGCAGTACTTC.

J is TRBJ2-7 and V is TRBV6-1; TRBD2 aligns across 7 bases. The CDR3 is 16 amino acids. Germline CDR1 MNHNS, CDR2 SASEGT. With 4 bases clipped from V and 1 base from J, the junction kept 10 bases outside the gene matches. CDR3 sequence: CASSALPRGGSYEQYF. The CDR3 region has the DNA TGTGCCAGCAGTGCCCTTCCTCGCGGGGGATCCTACGAGCAGTACTTC.

The chain uses TRBV19 and TRBJ2-6; possibly TRBD1 for D (6 bases). CDR3 length equals 16 residues. Germline values: CDR1 LNHDA, CDR2 SQIVND (reference sequence). Trimming took off 4 bases at V and 2 bases at J, with 12 bases between the two ends. DNA of the CDR3: TGTGCCAGTAGTACTACAGGGCCCCCTGGGGCCAACGTCCTGACTTTC. It specifies CASSTTGPPGANVLTF. The full variable domain, in which reference TRBV19 and TRBJ2-6 provide the parts outside the CDR3, is DGGITQSPKYLFRKEGQNVTLSCEQNLNHDAMYWYRQDPGQGLRLIYYSQIVNDFQKGDIAEGYSVSREKKESFPLTVTSAQKNPTAFYLCASSTTGPPGANVLTFGAGSRLTVL.

The chain has TRBV11-2 and TRBJ1-4; D is uncertain. Germline-derived CDR1 and CDR2 are SGHAT and FQNNGV. V lost 4 bases to trimming and J lost 4 bases, with 16 bases between them. The CDR3 is 16 residues long. The CDR3 loop is CASSSGWGQFNEKLFF. The CDR3 DNA reads as TGTGCCAGCAGCTCCGGGTGGGGTCAGTTTAATGAAAAACTGTTTTTT.

For the CDR3, the DNA is TGTGCCAGCTCCTTACAGGGATGGTCGGTCGCTGAAGCTTTCTTT. It is translated as CASSLQGWSVAEAFF. This chain links TRBV6-5 with TRBJ1-1, with D tentatively TRBD1 (6 bases). CDR3 length equals 15 residues. V gave up 8 bases and J gave up 6 bases, with 22 bases separating them. From germline, CDR1 is MNHEY and CDR2 SVGAGI.

The chain uses TRBV30 and TRBJ1-2, with 8 positions matching TRBD1. Germline V gene lookup returns CDR1 GTSNPN and CDR2 SVGIG (reference sequence). The CDR3 loop spans 14 amino acids. After removal of 0 bases from V and 8 bases from J, the junction contained 8 bases not matched to a gene. Written as DNA, the CDR3 is TGTGCCTGGAGTGTAGGTCAGGGGGCGCGGGGCTACACCTTC. Translated, it gives CAWSVGQGARGYTF.

The chain recombines TRBV4-1 with TRBJ2-5; unclear D gene. With 1 base removed from V and 4 bases from J, the gap between germline ends came to 7 bases. CDR3 size: 13 residues. CDR1 is MGHRA, CDR2 YSYEKL, per germline. DNA for the CDR3: TGCGCCAGCAGCCAAGCTGTGAGAGAGACCCAGTACTTC. Amino acid sequence: CASSQAVRETQYF.

This chain uses TRBV7-2 with TRBJ2-5; 8 bases are a match to TRBD2. The DNA end lines up better with TRBJ2-7; the J call may be wrong. The germline CDR1 and CDR2 sequences are SGHTA and FQGNSA. The CDR3 runs to 16 residues. The CDR3 DNA reads TGTGCCAGCAGCTTATCACTAGCGGCCGCTCGCGACGAGCAGTACTTC. As protein: CASSLSLAAARDEQYF.

V and J are TRBV29-1 and TRBJ2-5; TRBD1 matches at 9 bases. The CDR3 contains 13 residues. In germline, CDR1 is SQVTM, CDR2 ANQGSEA. After removal of 5 bases from V and 5 bases from J, the junction contained 6 bases not matched to a gene. CDR3 DNA: TGCAGCGTTACCACAGGGGGCGGTGAGACCCAGTACTTC. It specifies CSVTTGGGETQYF.

The rearrangement joins TRBV6-5 to TRBJ1-1; D is undetermined. The CDR3 is made up of 13 amino acids. Germline-derived CDR1 and CDR2 are MNHEY and SVGAGI. Trimming left V 4 bases short and J 2 bases short, with 8 bases between. This CDR3 reads CASSWTANTEAFF. In DNA, the CDR3 is TGTGCCAGCAGTTGGACGGCTAACACTGAAGCTTTCTTT.

The chain links TRBV30 to TRBJ1-1, with D maybe TRBD1 (6 bases). Germline CDR1 is GTSNPN and CDR2 is SVGIG (reference sequence). The CDR3 consists of 11 residues. Trimming pared 3 bases from V and 4 bases from J, leaving 6 bases between. Here the CDR3 reads CAWSRGTEAFF. The DNA for the CDR3 is TGTGCCTGGAGCAGGGGCACTGAAGCTTTCTTT.

V and J are TRBV7-8 and TRBJ2-7, with 7 bases lining up with TRBD2. The CDR3 covers 14 residues. CDR1 and CDR2 (germline): SGHVS, FQNEAQ. Trimming removed 5 bases from V and 6 bases from J; junction bases left unmatched: 10. CDR3 sequence (DNA): TGTGCCAGCAGCCCCCATGGGGGGGTCTCCGAGCAGTACTTC. Translation gives CASSPHGGVSEQYF.